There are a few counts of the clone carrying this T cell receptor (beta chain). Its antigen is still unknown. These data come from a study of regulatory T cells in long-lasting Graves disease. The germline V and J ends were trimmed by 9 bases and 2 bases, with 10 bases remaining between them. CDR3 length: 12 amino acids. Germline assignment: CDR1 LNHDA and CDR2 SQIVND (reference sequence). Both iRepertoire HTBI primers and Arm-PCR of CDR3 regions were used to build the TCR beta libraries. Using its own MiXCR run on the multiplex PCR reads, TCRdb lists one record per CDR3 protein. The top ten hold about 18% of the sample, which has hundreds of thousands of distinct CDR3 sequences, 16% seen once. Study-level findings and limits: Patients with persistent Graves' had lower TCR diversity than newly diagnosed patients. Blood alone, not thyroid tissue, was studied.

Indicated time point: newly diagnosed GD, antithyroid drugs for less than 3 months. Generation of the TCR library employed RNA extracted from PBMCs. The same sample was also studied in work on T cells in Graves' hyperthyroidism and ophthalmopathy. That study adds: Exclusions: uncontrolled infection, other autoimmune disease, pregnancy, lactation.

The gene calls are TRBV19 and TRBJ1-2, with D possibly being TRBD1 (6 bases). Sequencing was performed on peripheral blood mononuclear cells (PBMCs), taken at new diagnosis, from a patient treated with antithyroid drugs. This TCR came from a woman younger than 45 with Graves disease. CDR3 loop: CASQTGNYGYTF. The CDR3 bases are TGTGCCAGCCAAACAGGGAACTATGGCTACACCTTC.